A selection of T cell receptor beta chains follows, all from one sample in a study of T cells in Graves' hyperthyroidism and ophthalmopathy. MiXCR was run by TCRdb on the multiplex PCR reads, yielding one entry per CDR3 protein. The table has around 690,000 distinct CDR3 sequences, roughly a sixth seen once. The material sequenced was blood. Receptors were obtained from a man aged 50 to 60 with Graves' hyperthyroidism. Each CDR3 is given with its conserved first and last residue. Fields, in order: J gene, D gene, CDR3 length, V gene, clone size, CDR3 DNA, CDR3 protein. The D gene is left open where the match is weak. Size is omitted from some rows. Given values are once, few, many or a class for expanded clones.

j_gene: TRBJ2-5; d_gene: TRBD2; len: 17; v_gene: TRBV12-5; abundance: many; CDR3nt: TGTGCTAGTGGTTCCGGACCGGGACTAGCGAGCCAAGAGACCCAGTACTTC; CDR3aa: CASGSGPGLASQETQYF
j_gene: TRBJ2-7; d_gene: .; len: 12; v_gene: TRBV5-5; abundance: many; CDR3nt: TGTGCCAGCAGCTTCCAGGGGTACGAGCAGTACTTC; CDR3aa: CASSFQGYEQYF
j_gene: TRBJ1-6; d_gene: .; len: 14; v_gene: TRBV18; abundance: .; CDR3nt: TGTGCCAGCTCGACGAACAGGGACAATTCACCCCTCCACTTT; CDR3aa: CASSTNRDNSPLHF
j_gene: TRBJ2-3; d_gene: TRBD2; len: 15; v_gene: TRBV12-3/TRBV12-4; abundance: many; CDR3nt: TGTGCCAGCAGTCTGGCCCTAGCGGGAGCAGATACGCAGTATTTT; CDR3aa: CASSLALAGADTQYF
j_gene: TRBJ2-1; d_gene: TRBD2; len: 16; v_gene: TRBV27; abundance: many; CDR3nt: TGTGCCAGCAGTTTAAGAGCGGGAGCGACCTACAATGAGCAGTTCTTC; CDR3aa: CASSLRAGATYNEQFF
j_gene: TRBJ2-7; d_gene: TRBD2; len: 15; v_gene: TRBV10-3; abundance: many; CDR3nt: TGTGCCATCAGTGACTTGGGACTAGCGGGAGGCGAGCAGTACTTC; CDR3aa: CAISDLGLAGGEQYF
j_gene: TRBJ2-4; d_gene: .; len: 13; v_gene: TRBV11-2; abundance: .; CDR3nt: TGTGCCAGCAGCTCGACCGATAAAAACATTCAGTACTTC; CDR3aa: CASSSTDKNIQYF
j_gene: TRBJ2-6; d_gene: .; len: 16; v_gene: TRBV6-5; abundance: .; CDR3nt: TGTGCCAGCAGTTACTCGAGGGGCTCTGGGGCCAACGTCCTGACTTTC; CDR3aa: CASSYSRGSGANVLTF
j_gene: TRBJ2-5; d_gene: TRBD2; len: 14; v_gene: TRBV13; abundance: many; CDR3nt: TGTGCCAGCAGCTACATGCGGGAGGTTGAGACCCAGTACTTC; CDR3aa: CASSYMREVETQYF
j_gene: TRBJ2-1; d_gene: .; len: 11; v_gene: TRBV6-8; abundance: .; CDR3nt: TGCGCCAGCAGTGGGGGTCTGGTGCAGTTCTTC; CDR3aa: CASSGGLVQFF
j_gene: TRBJ2-5; d_gene: .; len: 15; v_gene: TRBV2; abundance: many; CDR3nt: TGTGCCAGCACCTTGGGTGAGGGGCGCCAAGAGACCCAGTACTTC; CDR3aa: CASTLGEGRQETQYF
j_gene: TRBJ2-1; d_gene: TRBD2; len: 17; v_gene: TRBV24-1; abundance: many; CDR3nt: TGTGCCACCAGTGACCCCCGACGGGAGGGCCAATCGGGTGAGCAGTTCTTC; CDR3aa: CATSDPRREGQSGEQFF
j_gene: TRBJ1-4; d_gene: .; len: 13; v_gene: TRBV7-9; abundance: .; CDR3nt: TGTGCCAGCAGCTCCGGGAGGGGTGAAAAACTGTTTTTT; CDR3aa: CASSSGRGEKLFF
j_gene: TRBJ2-5; d_gene: TRBD2; len: 15; v_gene: TRBV19; abundance: many; CDR3nt: TGTGCCAGTAGTATTAGGCGGGAGCTCCAAGAGACCCAGTACTTC; CDR3aa: CASSIRRELQETQYF
j_gene: TRBJ2-5; d_gene: .; len: 15; v_gene: TRBV2; abundance: many; CDR3nt: TGTGCCAGCAGTGGGGGACGGACGGTTGACGAGACCCAGTACTTC; CDR3aa: CASSGGRTVDETQYF
j_gene: TRBJ2-1; d_gene: .; len: 19; v_gene: TRBV7-9; abundance: .; CDR3nt: TGTGCCAGCAGCTCCGGAGTCAATAAACAGGGCCAGTCTTACAATGAGCAGTTCTTC; CDR3aa: CASSSGVNKQGQSYNEQFF
j_gene: TRBJ2-3; d_gene: .; len: 11; v_gene: TRBV2; abundance: many; CDR3nt: TGTGCCAGCGATGCCACAGATACGCAGTATTTT; CDR3aa: CASDATDTQYF
j_gene: TRBJ2-5; d_gene: TRBD2; len: 13; v_gene: TRBV24-1; abundance: many; CDR3nt: TGTGCCACCAGTGGAGCGGGGCAAGAGACCCAGTACTTC; CDR3aa: CATSGAGQETQYF
j_gene: TRBJ1-5; d_gene: .; len: 13; v_gene: TRBV19; abundance: .; CDR3nt: TGTGCCAGTAGTATAGATTCCGCCAGGCCCCAGCATTTT; CDR3aa: CASSIDSARPQHF
j_gene: TRBJ2-1; d_gene: TRBD2; len: 17; v_gene: TRBV10-3; abundance: .; CDR3nt: TGTGCCATCAGTGAGTCGGGTGAACTAGCGGGAATTGATGAGCAGTTCTTC; CDR3aa: CAISESGELAGIDEQFF
j_gene: TRBJ2-1; d_gene: .; len: 15; v_gene: TRBV3-1; abundance: .; CDR3nt: TGTGCCAGCAGCCTGGCCGGGGGTATATCCAATGAGCAGTTCTTC; CDR3aa: CASSLAGGISNEQFF
j_gene: TRBJ2-5; d_gene: .; len: 15; v_gene: TRBV5-8; abundance: many; CDR3nt: TGTGCCAGCAGCTTGGACCCAGGGGCGGGGGAGACCCAGTACTTC; CDR3aa: CASSLDPGAGETQYF
j_gene: TRBJ1-1; d_gene: .; len: 15; v_gene: TRBV7-2; abundance: few; CDR3nt: TGTGCCAGCATCAGTTGGGGGGCAGGGAACACTGAAGCTTTCTTT; CDR3aa: CASISWGAGNTEAFF
j_gene: TRBJ2-2; d_gene: .; len: 14; v_gene: TRBV19; abundance: .; CDR3nt: TGTGCCAGTAGTCCGGCAGGGGGGGCCGGGGAGCTGTTTTTT; CDR3aa: CASSPAGGAGELFF
j_gene: TRBJ1-5; d_gene: .; len: 15; v_gene: TRBV6-2/TRBV6-3; abundance: .; CDR3nt: TGTGCCAGCAAATCTATGACAGGCGGGAGGAGGGCCCAGCATTTT; CDR3aa: CASKSMTGGRRAQHF
j_gene: TRBJ2-7; d_gene: TRBD1; len: 15; v_gene: TRBV11-2; abundance: .; CDR3nt: TGTGCCAGCAGCTTAGGCCCGGACAGGGGGTACGAGCAGTACTTC; CDR3aa: CASSLGPDRGYEQYF
j_gene: TRBJ2-7; d_gene: TRBD2; len: 16; v_gene: TRBV3-1; abundance: .; CDR3nt: TGTGCCAGCAGTCCCCTAACTAGCGGGGGGGCCTACGAGCAGTACTTC; CDR3aa: CASSPLTSGGAYEQYF
j_gene: TRBJ2-5; d_gene: .; len: 15; v_gene: TRBV5-6; abundance: few; CDR3nt: TGTGCCAGCAGCTTGATGTCAGCGAATCAAGAGACCCAGTACTTC; CDR3aa: CASSLMSANQETQYF
j_gene: TRBJ2-1; d_gene: TRBD2; len: 14; v_gene: TRBV20-1; abundance: many; CDR3nt: TGCAGTGCTTTAAGCGGGAGGGCCTACAATGAGCAGTTCTTC; CDR3aa: CSALSGRAYNEQFF
j_gene: TRBJ2-7; d_gene: TRBD1; len: 16; v_gene: TRBV3-1; abundance: few; CDR3nt: TGTGCCAGCAGCCAAGACCCGGGACAGGGGTACCACGAGCAGTACTTC; CDR3aa: CASSQDPGQGYHEQYF
j_gene: TRBJ1-2; d_gene: TRBD1; len: 14; v_gene: TRBV10-3; abundance: many; CDR3nt: TGTGCCATCAGGGGGACAGGGCCTAACTATGGCTACACCTTC; CDR3aa: CAIRGTGPNYGYTF
j_gene: TRBJ1-5; d_gene: .; len: 14; v_gene: TRBV12-3/TRBV12-4; abundance: many; CDR3nt: TGTGCCAGCAGTTTATCTCCCAGGGAAGGGCCCCAGCATTTT; CDR3aa: CASSLSPREGPQHF
j_gene: TRBJ1-1; d_gene: .; len: 15; v_gene: TRBV27; abundance: many; CDR3nt: TGTGCCAGCAGTTTATTCTCCGGGCTCGGCACTGAAGCTTTCTTT; CDR3aa: CASSLFSGLGTEAFF
j_gene: TRBJ2-1; d_gene: .; len: 17; v_gene: TRBV27; abundance: many; CDR3nt: TGTGCCAGCAGTTTATACGCCCCGAGCAGAGCTAAGAATGAGCAGTTCTTC; CDR3aa: CASSLYAPSRAKNEQFF
j_gene: TRBJ2-5; d_gene: .; len: 12; v_gene: TRBV10-3; abundance: many; CDR3nt: TGTGCCATCAGTAACGCTAGGGAGACCCAGTACTTC; CDR3aa: CAISNARETQYF
j_gene: TRBJ2-7; d_gene: TRBD2; len: 12; v_gene: TRBV11-2; abundance: many; CDR3nt: TGTGCCAGCAGCCGGGGGGCCTACGAGCAGTACTTC; CDR3aa: CASSRGAYEQYF
j_gene: TRBJ1-2; d_gene: .; len: 14; v_gene: TRBV28; abundance: few; CDR3nt: TGTGCCAGCAGTAACGGGCAGAAGTACTATGGCTACACCTTC; CDR3aa: CASSNGQKYYGYTF
j_gene: TRBJ2-1; d_gene: .; len: 13; v_gene: TRBV6-1; abundance: .; CDR3nt: TGTGCCAGCGGGCGGGGATTATACAATGAGCAGTTCTTC; CDR3aa: CASGRGLYNEQFF